This TCR beta chain was captured in a study of blood T cell repertoires in COVID-19. Study as a whole: Acute and convalescent COVID-19 specimens originated in the United States, Italy and Spain.

CDR1 LNHNV and CDR2 YYDKDF come from the germline V gene (reference sequence). The length of the CDR3 is 17 residues. With 0 bases clipped from V and 5 bases from J, the junction kept 9 bases outside the gene matches. Allocation to cohorts depended on clinical history reported by the participants. Clones were sequenced by immunoSEQ multiplex PCR, and TCRdb holds only the in-frame ones, with some missing. The data contain fewer than 250,000 clones, about 88% of them seen just once; the ten biggest clones take up 20% to 25%. Sequencing used PBMCs or T cells enriched from blood (not recorded which). The clonotype comes from a woman aged 40 to 50 in a cohort exposed to, infected with or recovered from COVID-19 (not recorded which). This chain links TRBV15 with TRBJ1-5; 8 nucleotides agree with TRBD1. The CDR3 loop reads CATSRDEKGTGDQPQHF. The CDR3, as DNA: TGTGCCACCAGCAGAGACGAGAAGGGGACAGGTGATCAGCCCCAGCATTTT.